Here is one T cell receptor beta chain with its context. As yet, its antigen is unknown. Clones were sequenced by immunoSEQ multiplex PCR, and TCRdb holds only the in-frame ones, with some missing. The sample lists 440,000 or so clones; 70% to 90% were seen once. Treatment meaning: 19 received Ad26.COV2.S at low or high dose, single or two shots; roughly 5 received placebo; per-sample allocation not given. Collection of the samples took place on day 63 after the first injection of vaccine or placebo. The data were taken from a study of Ad26.COV2.S vaccination and SARS-CoV-2 variants. Across the study: The donor belonged to the COV1001 Ad26.COV2.S trial arm. Recipients of Ad26.COV2.S got it intramuscularly, once or twice 56 days apart.

Study-wide points: Vaccinated and placebo-treated recipients had similar non-spike TCR breadth.

The CDR3 has 15 residues. The V and J ends lost 0 bases and 8 bases respectively, with 16 bases between them. Germline assignment: CDR1 LGHNA and CDR2 YSLEER. This chain uses TRBV4-3 with TRBJ1-2; perhaps TRBD1 as D (5 bases). This material consisted of peripheral blood, taken in a trial of Ad26.COV2.S vaccine versus placebo. The sequence derives from a person aged 18-60 years who received the Ad26.COV2.S COVID-19 vaccine or a placebo. In DNA form, the CDR3 reads TGCGCCAGCAGCCAAGATGGGGGGATCGGGCGAGGCTACACCTTC. Translated: CASSQDGGIGRGYTF.